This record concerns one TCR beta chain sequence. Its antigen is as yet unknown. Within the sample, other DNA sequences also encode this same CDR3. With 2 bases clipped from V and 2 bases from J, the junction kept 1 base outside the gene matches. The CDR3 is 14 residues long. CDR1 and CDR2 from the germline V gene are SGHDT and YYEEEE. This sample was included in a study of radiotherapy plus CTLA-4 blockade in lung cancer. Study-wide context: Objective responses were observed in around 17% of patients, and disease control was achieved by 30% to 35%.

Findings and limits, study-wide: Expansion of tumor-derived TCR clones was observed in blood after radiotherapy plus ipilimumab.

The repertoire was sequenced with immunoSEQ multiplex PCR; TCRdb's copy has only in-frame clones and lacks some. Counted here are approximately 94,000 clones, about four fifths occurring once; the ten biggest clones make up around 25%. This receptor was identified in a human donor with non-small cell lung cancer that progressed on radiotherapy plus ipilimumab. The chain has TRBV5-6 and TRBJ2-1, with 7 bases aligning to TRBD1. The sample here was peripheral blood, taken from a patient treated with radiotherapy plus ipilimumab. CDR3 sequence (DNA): TGTGCCAGCAGCTTTGGGACAGCCTACAATGAGCAGTTCTTC. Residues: CASSFGTAYNEQFF.